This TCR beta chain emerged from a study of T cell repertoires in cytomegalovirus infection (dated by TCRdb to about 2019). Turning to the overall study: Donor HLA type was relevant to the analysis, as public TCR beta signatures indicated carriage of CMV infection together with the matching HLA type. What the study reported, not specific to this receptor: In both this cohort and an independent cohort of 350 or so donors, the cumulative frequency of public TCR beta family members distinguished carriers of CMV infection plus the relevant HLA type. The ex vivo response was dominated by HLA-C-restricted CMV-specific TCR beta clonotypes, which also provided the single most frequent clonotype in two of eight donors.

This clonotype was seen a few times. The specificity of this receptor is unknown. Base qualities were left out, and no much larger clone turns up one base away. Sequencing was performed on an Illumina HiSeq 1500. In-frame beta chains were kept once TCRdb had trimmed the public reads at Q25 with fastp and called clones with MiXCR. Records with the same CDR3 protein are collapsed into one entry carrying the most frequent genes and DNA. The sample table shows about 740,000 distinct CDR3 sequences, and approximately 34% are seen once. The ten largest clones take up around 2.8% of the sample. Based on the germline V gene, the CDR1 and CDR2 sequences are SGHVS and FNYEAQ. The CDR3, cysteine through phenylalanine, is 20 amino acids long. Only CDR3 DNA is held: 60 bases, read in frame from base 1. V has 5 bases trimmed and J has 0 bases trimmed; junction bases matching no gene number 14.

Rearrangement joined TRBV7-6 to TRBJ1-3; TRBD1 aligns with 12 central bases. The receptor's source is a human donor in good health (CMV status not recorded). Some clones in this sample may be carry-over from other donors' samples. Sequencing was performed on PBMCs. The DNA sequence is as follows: TGTGCCAGCAGCGCCTCCGGGACAGGGGGCCCCGCCCGCTCTGGAAACACCATATATTTT. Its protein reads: CASSASGTGGPARSGNTIYF. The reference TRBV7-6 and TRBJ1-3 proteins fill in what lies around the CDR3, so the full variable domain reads GAGVSQSPRYKVTKRGQDVALRCDPISGHVSLYWYRQALGQGPEFLTYFNYEAQQDKSGLPNDRFSAERPEGSISTLTIQRTEQRDSAMYRCASSASGTGGPARSGNTIYFGEGSWLTVV.